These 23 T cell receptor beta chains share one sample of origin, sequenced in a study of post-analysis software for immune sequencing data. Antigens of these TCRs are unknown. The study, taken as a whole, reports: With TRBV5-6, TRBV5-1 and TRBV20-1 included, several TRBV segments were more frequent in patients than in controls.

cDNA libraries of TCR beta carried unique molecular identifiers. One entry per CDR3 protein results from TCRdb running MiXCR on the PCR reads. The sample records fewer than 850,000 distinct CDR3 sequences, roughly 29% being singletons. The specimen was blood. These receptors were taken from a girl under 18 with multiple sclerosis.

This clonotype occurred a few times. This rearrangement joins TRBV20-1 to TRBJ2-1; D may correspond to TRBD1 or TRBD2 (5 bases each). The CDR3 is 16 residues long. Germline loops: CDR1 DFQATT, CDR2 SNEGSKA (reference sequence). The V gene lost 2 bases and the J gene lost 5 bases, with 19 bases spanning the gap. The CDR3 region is CSARRQRMGRDNEQFF. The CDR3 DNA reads TGCAGTGCTAGAAGGCAGAGAATGGGGCGGGACAATGAGCAGTTCTTC.

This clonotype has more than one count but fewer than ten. The CDR3 loop is CSARDSLTSGGWGDEQFF. In DNA form, the CDR3 reads TGCAGTGCTAGAGATTCCCTGACTAGCGGGGGGTGGGGCGATGAGCAGTTCTTC. This chain links TRBV20-1 with TRBJ2-1, with 13 bases aligning to TRBD2. Trimming removed 0 bases from V and 8 bases from J; junction bases left unmatched: 13. CDR3 length: 18 residues. CDR1 is DFQATT, CDR2 SNEGSKA, per germline (reference sequence).

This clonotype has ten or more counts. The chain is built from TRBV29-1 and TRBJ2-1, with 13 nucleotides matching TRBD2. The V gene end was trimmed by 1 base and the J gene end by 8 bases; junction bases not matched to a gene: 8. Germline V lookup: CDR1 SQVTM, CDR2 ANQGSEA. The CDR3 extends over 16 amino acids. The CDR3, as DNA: TGCAGCGTTGAAGTAAGCGGGACTAGCGGGATCTATGAGCAGTTCTTC. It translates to CSVEVSGTSGIYEQFF.

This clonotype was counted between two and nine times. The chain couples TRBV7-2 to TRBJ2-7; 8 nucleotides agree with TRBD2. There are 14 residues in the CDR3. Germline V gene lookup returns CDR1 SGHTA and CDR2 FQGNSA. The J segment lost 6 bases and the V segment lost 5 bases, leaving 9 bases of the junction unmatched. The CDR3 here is CASSEVGGRSEQYF. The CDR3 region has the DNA TGTGCCAGCAGCGAAGTGGGCGGGAGGAGCGAGCAGTACTTC.

CDR3 coding DNA: TGTGCCAGACCACAGGGGGCTAATGAAAAACTGTTTTTT. This codes for CARPQGANEKLFF. The chain has TRBV6-4 and TRBJ1-4, with TRBD1 identical over 8 bases. This CDR3 is 13 amino acids long. Germline V gives CDR1 MRHNA, CDR2 SNTAGT. V lost 9 bases to trimming and J lost 3 bases; unmatched junction nucleotides: 3.

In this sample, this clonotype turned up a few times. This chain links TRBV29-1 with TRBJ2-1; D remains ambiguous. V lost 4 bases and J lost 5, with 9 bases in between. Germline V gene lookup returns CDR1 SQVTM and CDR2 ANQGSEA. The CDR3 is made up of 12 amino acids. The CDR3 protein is CSVGSSHNEQFF. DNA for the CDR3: TGCAGCGTTGGTAGTAGTCACAATGAGCAGTTCTTC.

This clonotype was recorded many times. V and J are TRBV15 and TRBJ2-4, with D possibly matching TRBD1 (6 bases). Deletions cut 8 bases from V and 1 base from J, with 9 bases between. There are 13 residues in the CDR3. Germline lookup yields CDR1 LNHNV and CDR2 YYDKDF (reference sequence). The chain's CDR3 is CATGTKAKNIQYF. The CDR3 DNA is TGTGCCACCGGGACAAAGGCCAAAAACATTCAGTACTTC.

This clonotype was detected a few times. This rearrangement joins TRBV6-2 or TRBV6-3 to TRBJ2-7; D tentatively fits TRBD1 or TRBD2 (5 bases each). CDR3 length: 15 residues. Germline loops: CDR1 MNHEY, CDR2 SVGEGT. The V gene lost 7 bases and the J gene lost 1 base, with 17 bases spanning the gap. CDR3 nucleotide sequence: TGTGCCAGCAACCCCTTATGGGGGTCATCCTACGAGCAGTACTTC. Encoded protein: CASNPLWGSSYEQYF.

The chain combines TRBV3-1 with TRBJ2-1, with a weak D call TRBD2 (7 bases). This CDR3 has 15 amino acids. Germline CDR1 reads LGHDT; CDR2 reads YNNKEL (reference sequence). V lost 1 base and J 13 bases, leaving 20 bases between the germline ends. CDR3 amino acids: CASSQVGGGVGTQFF. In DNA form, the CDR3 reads TGTGCCAGCAGCCAAGTCGGCGGGGGCGTCGGGACCCAGTTCTTC.

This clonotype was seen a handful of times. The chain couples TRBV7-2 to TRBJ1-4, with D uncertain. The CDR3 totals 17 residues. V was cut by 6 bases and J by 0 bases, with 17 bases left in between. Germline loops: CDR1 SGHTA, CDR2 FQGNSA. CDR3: CASSLPPWGPTNEKLFF. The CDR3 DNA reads TGTGCCAGCAGTTTACCACCTTGGGGTCCAACTAATGAAAAACTGTTTTTT.

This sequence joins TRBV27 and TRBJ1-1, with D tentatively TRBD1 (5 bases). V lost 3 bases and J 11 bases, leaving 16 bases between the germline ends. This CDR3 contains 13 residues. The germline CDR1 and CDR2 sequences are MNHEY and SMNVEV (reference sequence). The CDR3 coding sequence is TGTGCCAGCAGTTTTATGGCAGGAGGGGAGGCTTTCTTT. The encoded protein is CASSFMAGGEAFF.

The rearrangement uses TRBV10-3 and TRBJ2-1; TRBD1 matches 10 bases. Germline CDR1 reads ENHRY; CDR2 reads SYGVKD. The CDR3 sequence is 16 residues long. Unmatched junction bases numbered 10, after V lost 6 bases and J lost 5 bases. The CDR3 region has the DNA TGTGCCATCAGCCCCTCGGGACAGGGGTTGGACAATGAGCAGTTCTTC. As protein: CAISPSGQGLDNEQFF.

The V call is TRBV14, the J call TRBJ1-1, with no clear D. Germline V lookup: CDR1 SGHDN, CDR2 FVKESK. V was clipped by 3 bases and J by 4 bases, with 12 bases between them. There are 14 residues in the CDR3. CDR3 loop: CASSHSGWGTEAFF. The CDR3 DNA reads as TGTGCCAGCAGCCACAGCGGGTGGGGCACTGAAGCTTTCTTT.

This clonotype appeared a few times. CDR3 residues: CASSSPLGSGSYEQYF. CDR3 DNA sequence: TGTGCCAGCAGCTCCCCCTTGGGTAGCGGCTCCTACGAGCAGTACTTC. The chain employs TRBV5-6 and TRBJ2-7; possibly TRBD2 for D (6 bases). This CDR3 is 16 amino acids long. Germline values: CDR1 SGHDT, CDR2 YYEEEE. Trimming removed 3 bases at V and 0 bases at J, with 16 bases between.

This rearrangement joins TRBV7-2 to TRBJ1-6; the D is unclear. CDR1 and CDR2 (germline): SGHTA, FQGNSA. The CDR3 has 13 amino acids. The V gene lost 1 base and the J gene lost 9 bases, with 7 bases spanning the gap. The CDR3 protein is CASSLVQTSPLHF. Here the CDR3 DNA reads TGTGCCAGCAGCTTAGTACAGACTTCACCCCTCCACTTT.

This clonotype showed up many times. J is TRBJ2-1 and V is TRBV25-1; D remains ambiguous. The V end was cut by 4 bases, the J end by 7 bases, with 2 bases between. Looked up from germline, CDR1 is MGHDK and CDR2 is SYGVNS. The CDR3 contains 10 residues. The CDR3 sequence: CASSANEQFF. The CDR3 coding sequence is TGTGCCAGCAGTGCGAATGAGCAGTTCTTC. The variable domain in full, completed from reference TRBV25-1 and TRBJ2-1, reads EADIYQTPRYLVIGTGKKITLECSQTMGHDKMYWYQQDPGMELHLIHYSYGVNSTEKGDLSSESTVSRIRTEHFPLTLESARPSHTSQYLCASSANEQFFGPGTRLTVL.

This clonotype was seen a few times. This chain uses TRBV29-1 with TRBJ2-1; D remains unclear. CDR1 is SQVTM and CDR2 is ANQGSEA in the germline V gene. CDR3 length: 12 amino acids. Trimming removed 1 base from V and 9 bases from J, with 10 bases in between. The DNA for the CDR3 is TGCAGCGTTGAAGCCCGCTTGGGTGAGCAGTTCTTC. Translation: CSVEARLGEQFF.

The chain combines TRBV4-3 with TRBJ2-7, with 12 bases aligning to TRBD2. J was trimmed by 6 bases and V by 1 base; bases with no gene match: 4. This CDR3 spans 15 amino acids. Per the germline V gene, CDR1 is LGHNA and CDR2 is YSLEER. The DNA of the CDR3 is TGCGCCAGCAGCCAAGGGACTAGCGGGATAGCCGAGCAGTACTTC. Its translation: CASSQGTSGIAEQYF.

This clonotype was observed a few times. CDR3 sequence (DNA): TGTGCCAGCAGCCACCAGCTGGGGCGGCGCAATGAGCAGTTCTTC. It yields the protein CASSHQLGRRNEQFF. This chain uses TRBV12-3 or TRBV12-4 with TRBJ2-1; TRBD1 is a possible D gene (5 bases). The CDR3 contains 15 residues. Trimming cost V 6 bases and J 6 bases, with 18 bases left between them.

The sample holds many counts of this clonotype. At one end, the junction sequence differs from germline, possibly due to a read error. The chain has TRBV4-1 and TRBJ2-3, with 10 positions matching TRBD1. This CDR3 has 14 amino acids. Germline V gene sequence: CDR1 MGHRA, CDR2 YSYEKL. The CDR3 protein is CASSPGQGGDTQYF. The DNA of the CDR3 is TGTGCCAGCAGCCCAGGACAGGGGGGAGATACGCAGTATTTT.

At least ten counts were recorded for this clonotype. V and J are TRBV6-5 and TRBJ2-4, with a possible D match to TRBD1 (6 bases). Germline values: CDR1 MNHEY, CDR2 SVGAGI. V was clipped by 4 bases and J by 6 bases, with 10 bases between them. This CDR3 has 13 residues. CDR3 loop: CASSFAQGNIQYF. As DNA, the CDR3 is TGTGCCAGCAGTTTTGCACAGGGAAACATTCAGTACTTC.

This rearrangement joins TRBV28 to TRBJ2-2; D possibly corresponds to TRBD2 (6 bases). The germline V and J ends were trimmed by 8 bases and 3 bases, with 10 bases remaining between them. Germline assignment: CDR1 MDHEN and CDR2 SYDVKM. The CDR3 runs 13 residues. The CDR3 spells CASGRGDTGELFF. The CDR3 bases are TGTGCCAGCGGGCGGGGTGACACCGGGGAGCTGTTTTTT.

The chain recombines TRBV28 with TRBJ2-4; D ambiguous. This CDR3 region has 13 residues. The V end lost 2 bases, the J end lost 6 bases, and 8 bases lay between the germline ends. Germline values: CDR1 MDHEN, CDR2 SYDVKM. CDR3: CASSLPQTNIQYF. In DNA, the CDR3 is TGTGCCAGCAGTTTACCCCAGACAAACATTCAGTACTTC.